This T cell receptor (beta chain) came from a study of T cells in Graves' hyperthyroidism and ophthalmopathy. Study as a whole: The blood sample was taken at first diagnosis, before treatment began.

V gave up 2 bases and J gave up 7 bases; unmatched junction bases: 9. Germline-derived CDR1 and CDR2 are ENHRY and SYGVKD. CDR3 length equals 16 residues. What was amplified from RNA transcripts were TCR beta CDR3 regions. With the HTBI primer set, the TCR CDR3 went through a first round of RT-PCR. Using its own MiXCR run on the multiplex PCR reads, TCRdb lists one record per CDR3 protein. The sample carries about 680,000 distinct CDR3 sequences, roughly a third recorded once. Hyperthyroidism was newly diagnosed in patients aged 18 to 65 (duration under 2 months). The chain combines TRBV10-3 with TRBJ2-2, with 8 bases aligning to TRBD1. The sequenced sample was blood. The sequence derives from a middle-aged woman with Graves' hyperthyroidism. The CDR3 region is CAISEGKVDRDGELFF. Written as DNA, the CDR3 is TGTGCCATCAGTGAGGGGAAGGTGGACAGGGACGGGGAGCTGTTTTTT.